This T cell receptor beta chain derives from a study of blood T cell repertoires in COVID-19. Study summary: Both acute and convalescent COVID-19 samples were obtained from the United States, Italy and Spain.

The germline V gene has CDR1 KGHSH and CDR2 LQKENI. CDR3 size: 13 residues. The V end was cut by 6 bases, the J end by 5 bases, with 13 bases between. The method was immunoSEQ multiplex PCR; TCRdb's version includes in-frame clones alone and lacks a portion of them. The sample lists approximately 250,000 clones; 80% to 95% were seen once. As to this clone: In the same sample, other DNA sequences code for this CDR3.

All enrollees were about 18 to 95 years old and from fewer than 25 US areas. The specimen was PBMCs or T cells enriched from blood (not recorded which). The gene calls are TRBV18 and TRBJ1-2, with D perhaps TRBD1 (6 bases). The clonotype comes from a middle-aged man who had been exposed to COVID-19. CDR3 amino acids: CASSPGQNYGYTF. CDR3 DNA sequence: TGTGCCAGCTCGCCTGGACAGAATTATGGCTACACCTTC.